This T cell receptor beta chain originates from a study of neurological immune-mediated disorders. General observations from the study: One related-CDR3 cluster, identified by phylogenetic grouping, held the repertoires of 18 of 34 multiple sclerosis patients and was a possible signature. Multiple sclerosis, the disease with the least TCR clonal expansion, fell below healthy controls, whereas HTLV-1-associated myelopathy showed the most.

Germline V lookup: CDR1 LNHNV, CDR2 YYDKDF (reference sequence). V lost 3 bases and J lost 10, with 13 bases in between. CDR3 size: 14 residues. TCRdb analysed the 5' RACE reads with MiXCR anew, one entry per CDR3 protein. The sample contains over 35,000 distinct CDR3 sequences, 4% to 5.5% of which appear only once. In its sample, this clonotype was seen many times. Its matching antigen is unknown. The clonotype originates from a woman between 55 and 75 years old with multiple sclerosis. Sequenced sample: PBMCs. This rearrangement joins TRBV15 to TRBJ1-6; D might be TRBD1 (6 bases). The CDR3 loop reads CATSSRGSESPLHF. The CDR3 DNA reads TGTGCCACCAGCAGCAGGGGTTCTGAGTCACCCCTCCACTTT.